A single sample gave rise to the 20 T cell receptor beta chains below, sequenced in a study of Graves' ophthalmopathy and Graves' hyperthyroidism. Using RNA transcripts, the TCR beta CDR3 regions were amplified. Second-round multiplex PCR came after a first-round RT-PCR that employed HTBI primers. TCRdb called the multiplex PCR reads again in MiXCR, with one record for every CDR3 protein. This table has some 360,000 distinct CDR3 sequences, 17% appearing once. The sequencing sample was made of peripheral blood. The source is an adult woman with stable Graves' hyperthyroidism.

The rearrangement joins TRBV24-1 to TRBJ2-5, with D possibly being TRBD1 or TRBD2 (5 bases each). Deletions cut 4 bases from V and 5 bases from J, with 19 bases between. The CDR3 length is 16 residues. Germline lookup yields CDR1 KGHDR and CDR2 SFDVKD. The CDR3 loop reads CATSDTDIWGMETQYF. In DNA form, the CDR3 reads TGTGCCACCAGTGACACCGACATTTGGGGGATGGAGACCCAGTACTTC.

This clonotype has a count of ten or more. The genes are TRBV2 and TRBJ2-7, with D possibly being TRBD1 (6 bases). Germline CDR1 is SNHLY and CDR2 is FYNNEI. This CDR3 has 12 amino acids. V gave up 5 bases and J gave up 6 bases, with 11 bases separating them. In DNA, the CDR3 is TGTGCCAGCAGTCGACAGGCGTTCGAGCAGTACTTC. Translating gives CASSRQAFEQYF.

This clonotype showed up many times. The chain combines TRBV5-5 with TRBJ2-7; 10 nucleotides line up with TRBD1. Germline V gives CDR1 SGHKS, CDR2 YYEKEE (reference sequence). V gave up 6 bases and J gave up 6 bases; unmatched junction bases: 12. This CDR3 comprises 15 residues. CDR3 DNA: TGTGCCAGCACCCTTATACCGGGACAGGGGAGCGAGCAGTACTTC. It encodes CASTLIPGQGSEQYF.

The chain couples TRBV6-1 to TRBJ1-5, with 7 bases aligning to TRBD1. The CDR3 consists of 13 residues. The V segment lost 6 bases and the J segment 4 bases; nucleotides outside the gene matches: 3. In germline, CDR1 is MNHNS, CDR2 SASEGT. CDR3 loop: CASRDRRNQPQHF. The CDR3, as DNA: TGTGCCAGCAGGGACAGGAGGAATCAGCCCCAGCATTTT.

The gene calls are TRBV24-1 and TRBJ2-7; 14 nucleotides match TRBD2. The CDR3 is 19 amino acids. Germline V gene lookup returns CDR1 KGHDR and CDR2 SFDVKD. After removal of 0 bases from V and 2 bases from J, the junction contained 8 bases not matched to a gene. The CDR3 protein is CATSDLPGLAGVGTYEQYV. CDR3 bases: TGTGCCACCAGTGATTTGCCGGGACTAGCGGGAGTCGGGACCTACGAGCAGTACGTC.

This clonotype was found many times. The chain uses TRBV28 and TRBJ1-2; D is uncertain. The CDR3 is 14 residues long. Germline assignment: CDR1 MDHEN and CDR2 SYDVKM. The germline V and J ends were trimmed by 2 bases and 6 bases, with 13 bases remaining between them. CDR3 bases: TGTGCCAGCAGTTTAGGTTTAGGGTCTCATGGCTACACCTTC. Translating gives CASSLGLGSHGYTF.

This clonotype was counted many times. CDR3 sequence reads: CASSLGLGVEQYF. CDR3 bases: TGTGCCAGCAGCCTGGGATTAGGGGTCGAGCAGTACTTC. J is TRBJ2-7 and V is TRBV7-8; perhaps TRBD1 as D (5 bases). Germline assignment: CDR1 SGHVS and CDR2 FQNEAQ. V was trimmed by 5 bases and J by 6 bases, leaving 14 bases between them. This CDR3 is 13 amino acids long.

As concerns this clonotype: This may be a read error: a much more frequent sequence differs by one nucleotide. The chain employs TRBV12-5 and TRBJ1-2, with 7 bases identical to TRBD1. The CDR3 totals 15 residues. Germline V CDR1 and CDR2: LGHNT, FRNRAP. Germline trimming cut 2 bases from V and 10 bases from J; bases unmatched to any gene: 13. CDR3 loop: CASGLHDRAQGVYTF. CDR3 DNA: TGTGCTAGTGGTTTGCATGACAGGGCCCAAGGAGTCTACACCTTC.

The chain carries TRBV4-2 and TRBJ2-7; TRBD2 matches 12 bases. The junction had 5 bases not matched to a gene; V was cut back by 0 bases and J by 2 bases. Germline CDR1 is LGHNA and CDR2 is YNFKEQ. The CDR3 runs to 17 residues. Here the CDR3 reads CASSQEVGLAGTYEQYF. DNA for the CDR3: TGTGCCAGCAGCCAAGAGGTGGGACTAGCGGGTACCTACGAGCAGTACTTC.

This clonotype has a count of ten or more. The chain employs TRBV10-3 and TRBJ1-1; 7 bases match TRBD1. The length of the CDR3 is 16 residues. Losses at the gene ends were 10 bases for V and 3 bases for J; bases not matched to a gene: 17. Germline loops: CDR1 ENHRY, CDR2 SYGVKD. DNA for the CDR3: TGTGCCACCTTGGACAGGAGGGGTTTGGTGGACACTGAAGCTTTCTTT. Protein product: CATLDRRGLVDTEAFF.

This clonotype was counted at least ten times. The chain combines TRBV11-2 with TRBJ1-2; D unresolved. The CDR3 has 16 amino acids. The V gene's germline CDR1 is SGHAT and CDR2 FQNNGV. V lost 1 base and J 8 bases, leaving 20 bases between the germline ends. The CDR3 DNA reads TGTGCCAGCAGCTTAGGAAGCTGGAATCCTATCTGGGGCTACACCTTC. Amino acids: CASSLGSWNPIWGYTF.

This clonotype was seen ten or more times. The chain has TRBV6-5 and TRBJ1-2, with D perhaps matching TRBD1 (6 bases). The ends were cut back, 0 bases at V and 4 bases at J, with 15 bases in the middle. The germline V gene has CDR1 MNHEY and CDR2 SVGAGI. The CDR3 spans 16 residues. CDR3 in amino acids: CASSYSLVGGIYGYTF. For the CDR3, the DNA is TGTGCCAGCAGTTACTCTTTGGTAGGGGGTATCTATGGCTACACCTTC.

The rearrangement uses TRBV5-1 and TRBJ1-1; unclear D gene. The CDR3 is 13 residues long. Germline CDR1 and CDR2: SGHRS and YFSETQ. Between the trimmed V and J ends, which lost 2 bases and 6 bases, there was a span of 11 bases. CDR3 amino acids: CASSLGPDAEAFF. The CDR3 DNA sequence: TGCGCCAGCAGCTTAGGGCCAGACGCTGAAGCTTTCTTT.

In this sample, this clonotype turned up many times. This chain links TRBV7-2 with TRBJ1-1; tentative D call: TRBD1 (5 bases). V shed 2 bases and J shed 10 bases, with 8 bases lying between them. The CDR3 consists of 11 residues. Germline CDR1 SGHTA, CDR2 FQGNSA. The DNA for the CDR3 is TGTGCCAGCAGCTTAAGCAGGGCAGCTTTCTTT. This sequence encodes CASSLSRAAFF.

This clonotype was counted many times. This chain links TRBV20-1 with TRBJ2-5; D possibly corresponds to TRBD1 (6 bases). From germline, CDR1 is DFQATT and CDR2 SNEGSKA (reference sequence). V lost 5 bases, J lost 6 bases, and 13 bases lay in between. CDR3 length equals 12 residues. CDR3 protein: CSAWMDSKTQYF. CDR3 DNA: TGCAGTGCTTGGATGGACAGTAAGACCCAGTACTTC.

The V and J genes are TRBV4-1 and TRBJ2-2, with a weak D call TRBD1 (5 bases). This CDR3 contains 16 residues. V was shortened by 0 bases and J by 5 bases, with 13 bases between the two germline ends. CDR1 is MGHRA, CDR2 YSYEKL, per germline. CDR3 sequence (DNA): TGCGCCAGCAGCCAAGATCAGGGTAGCCAGACCGGGGAGCTGTTTTTT. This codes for CASSQDQGSQTGELFF.

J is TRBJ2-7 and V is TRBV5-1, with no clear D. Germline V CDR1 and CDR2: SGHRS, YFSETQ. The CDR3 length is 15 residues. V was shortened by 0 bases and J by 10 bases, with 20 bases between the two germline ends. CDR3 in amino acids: CASSLGGLHGADQYF. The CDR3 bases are TGCGCCAGCAGCTTGGGAGGCCTACACGGTGCCGATCAGTACTTC. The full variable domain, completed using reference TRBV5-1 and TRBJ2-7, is KAGVTQTPRYLIKTRGQQVTLSCSPISGHRSVSWYQQTPGQGLQFLFEYFSETQRNKGNFPGRFSGRQFSNSRSEMNVSTLELGDSALYLCASSLGGLHGADQYFGPGTRLTVT.

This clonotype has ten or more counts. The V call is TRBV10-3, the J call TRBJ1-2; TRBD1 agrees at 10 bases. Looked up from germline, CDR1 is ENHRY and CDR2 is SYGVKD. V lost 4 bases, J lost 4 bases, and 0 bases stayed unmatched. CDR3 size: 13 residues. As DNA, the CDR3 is TGTGCCATCAGTGGGGACAGGGGCTATGGCTACACCTTC. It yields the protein CAISGDRGYGYTF.

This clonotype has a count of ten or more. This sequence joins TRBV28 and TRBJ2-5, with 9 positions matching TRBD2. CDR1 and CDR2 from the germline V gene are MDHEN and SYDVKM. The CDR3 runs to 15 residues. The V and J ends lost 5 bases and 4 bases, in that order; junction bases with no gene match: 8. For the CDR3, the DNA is TGTGCCAGCAGTCACCAGGGACTAGCCTTAGAGACCCAGTACTTC. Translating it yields CASSHQGLALETQYF. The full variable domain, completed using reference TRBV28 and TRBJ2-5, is DVKVTQSSRYLVKRTGEKVFLECVQDMDHENMFWYRQDPGLGLRLIYFSYDVKMKEKGDIPEGYSVSREKKERFSLILESASTNQTSMYLCASSHQGLALETQYFGPGTRLLVL.

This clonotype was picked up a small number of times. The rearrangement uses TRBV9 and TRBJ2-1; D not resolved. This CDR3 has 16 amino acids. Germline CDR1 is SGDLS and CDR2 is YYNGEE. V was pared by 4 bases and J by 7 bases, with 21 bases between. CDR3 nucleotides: TGTGCCAGCAGCCCACCTTCACGCGGCCCCCTGAATGAGCAGTTCTTC. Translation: CASSPPSRGPLNEQFF.